This T cell receptor (beta chain) was documented in a study of T cell repertoires in cytomegalovirus infection (dated by TCRdb to the late 2010s). A note on the overall study: Peptide stimulations targeted recently identified HLA-C-restricted CMV epitopes, whose presentation resists viral immunomodulation, together with well-studied HLA-B-restricted epitopes. Donor HLA type was relevant to the analysis, because carriage of CMV infection together with the matching HLA type was indicated by public TCR beta signatures. The full study reports these points: In both this cohort and an independent cohort of more than 350 donors, the cumulative frequency of public TCR beta family members distinguished carriers of CMV infection plus the relevant HLA type. The ex vivo response was dominated by HLA-C-restricted CMV-specific TCR beta clonotypes, which also provided the single most frequent clonotype in two of eight donors.

Explained via the paper, the treatment or condition label denotes: in vitro stimulation with specific CMV peptide epitopes to enrich CMV-specific T cells. For CDR1 and CDR2, the germline V gene (reference sequence) lists SEHNR and FQNEAQ. From the cysteine through the phenylalanine, the CDR3 covers 15 amino acids. Only the CDR3 DNA is retained, 45 bases long and in frame from the first base. V lost 3 bases and J lost 9 bases; the stretch between them is 18 bases long. For sequencing, an Illumina HiSeq 1500 was employed. TCRdb cleaned the public reads at Q25 with fastp, built clones with MiXCR and kept in-frame beta chains. Each record represents a unique CDR3 protein, reported with the most common genes and DNA among its rows. The sample table lists roughly 500,000 distinct CDR3 sequences, more than 30% of them with a count of one. The ten most abundant clones make up about a sixth of the sample. This clonotype was detected only once. Its antigen is still unknown. Base qualities are missing; no much larger clone stands one base away. A solitary read yields weak support.

The sequence was collected from a human donor in good health (CMV status not recorded). Some clones in this sample may be carry-over from other donors' samples. The sample consisted of cultured PBMCs, taken from culture after CMV antigen stimulation. The V and J genes are TRBV7-9 and TRBJ2-1; tentative D gene TRBD2, with 5 bases matching. The nucleotides read TGTGCCAGCAGCTTTCCGGGATTATCGACTGGTGAGCAGTTCTTC. Its protein product is CASSFPGLSTGEQFF.